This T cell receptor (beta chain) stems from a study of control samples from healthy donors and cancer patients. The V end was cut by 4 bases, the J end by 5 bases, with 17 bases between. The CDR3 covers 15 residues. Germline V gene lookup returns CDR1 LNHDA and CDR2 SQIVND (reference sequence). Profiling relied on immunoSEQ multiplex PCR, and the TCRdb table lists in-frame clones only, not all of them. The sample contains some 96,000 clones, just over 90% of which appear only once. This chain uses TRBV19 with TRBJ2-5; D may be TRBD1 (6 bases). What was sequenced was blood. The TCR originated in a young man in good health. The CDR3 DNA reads TGTGCCAGTAGTAAACCGCCGGGACATCGGGAGACCCAGTACTTC. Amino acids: CASSKPPGHRETQYF. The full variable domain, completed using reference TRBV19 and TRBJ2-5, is DGGITQSPKYLFRKEGQNVTLSCEQNLNHDAMYWYRQDPGQGLRLIYYSQIVNDFQKGDIAEGYSVSREKKESFPLTVTSAQKNPTAFYLCASSKPPGHRETQYFGPGTRLLVL.